A selection of T cell receptor beta chains follows, all from one sample in a study of CD8+CD57+ T cells in acquired aplastic anemia. Each CDR3 protein is one row after TCRdb ran MiXCR on the reads. The sample lists about 160,000 distinct CDR3 sequences, around 50% occurring once. Material for sequencing was sorted CD4+, CD8+, or CD8+CD57+ T cells (not recorded which) from PBMCs. All receptors derive from a human donor with aplastic anemia. CDR3s include the opening cysteine and the closing phenylalanine or tryptophan. A D gene is named only where the DNA matches it firmly. Rows give clone size only sometimes, using once, few, many, or a class for an expanded clone.

J gene: TRBJ2-5; D gene: TRBD2; V gene: TRBV19; clone size: NA; CDR3 DNA: TGTGCCAGTACTAAGGGGAAGCGGGAGGGCCAAGAGACCCAGTACTTC; CDR3 protein: CASTKGKREGQETQYF
J gene: TRBJ1-3; D gene: NA; V gene: TRBV29-1; clone size: NA; CDR3 DNA: TGCAGCGTTGCCAAGGACATAGGAAACACCATATATTTT; CDR3 protein: CSVAKDIGNTIYF
J gene: TRBJ1-2; D gene: NA; V gene: TRBV9; clone size: few; CDR3 DNA: TGTGCCAGCAGCGTAGGGCCGGGGAGAAACTATGGCTACACCTTC; CDR3 protein: CASSVGPGRNYGYTF
J gene: TRBJ1-2; D gene: TRBD1; V gene: TRBV5-1; clone size: NA; CDR3 DNA: TGCGCCAGCAGCCCGGGGGACAGGGCTGGCTACACCTTT; CDR3 protein: CASSPGDRAGYTF
J gene: TRBJ2-4; D gene: NA; V gene: TRBV27; clone size: NA; CDR3 DNA: TGTGCCAGCAGTTTCCGGGTGCAGGGCATTCAGTACTTC; CDR3 protein: CASSFRVQGIQYF
J gene: TRBJ1-1; D gene: NA; V gene: TRBV7-3; clone size: many; CDR3 DNA: TGTGCCAGCAGCCTTTACCAAAACACTGAAGCTTTCTTT; CDR3 protein: CASSLYQNTEAFF
J gene: TRBJ2-7; D gene: TRBD1; V gene: TRBV9; clone size: many; CDR3 DNA: TGTGCCAGCAGCGTAGCGCCCCCCGGACAGGGTTCCGAGCAGTACTTC; CDR3 protein: CASSVAPPGQGSEQYF
J gene: TRBJ2-2; D gene: NA; V gene: TRBV7-9; clone size: NA; CDR3 DNA: TGTGCCAGCAGCTTAGAGGGGGCCGGGGAGCTGTTTTTT; CDR3 protein: CASSLEGAGELFF
J gene: TRBJ1-1; D gene: NA; V gene: TRBV27; clone size: NA; CDR3 DNA: TGTGCCAGCAGTTTGGTTCGGGGGGGGAACACTGAAGCTTTCTTT; CDR3 protein: CASSLVRGGNTEAFF
J gene: TRBJ2-1; D gene: TRBD2; V gene: TRBV7-3; clone size: NA; CDR3 DNA: TGTGCCAGCAGCAGACTAGCGGGACAGCTAAATGAGCAGTTCTTC; CDR3 protein: CASSRLAGQLNEQFF
J gene: TRBJ2-7; D gene: NA; V gene: TRBV6-1; clone size: many; CDR3 DNA: TGTGCCAGCACTGGGAGCTCCTACGAGCAGTACTTC; CDR3 protein: CASTGSSYEQYF
J gene: TRBJ2-7; D gene: TRBD2; V gene: TRBV12-3/TRBV12-4; clone size: many; CDR3 DNA: TGTGCCAGCAGTCCTCGAAGTAGCGGGAGCACCTACGAGCAGTACTTC; CDR3 protein: CASSPRSSGSTYEQYF
J gene: TRBJ1-2; D gene: NA; V gene: TRBV5-4; clone size: NA; CDR3 DNA: TGTGCCAGCAGCCACCCGACAATTTATGGCTACACCTTC; CDR3 protein: CASSHPTIYGYTF
J gene: TRBJ2-1; D gene: NA; V gene: TRBV18; clone size: NA; CDR3 DNA: TGTGCCAGCTCACCCTCAGGCGGGGCCGACTACAATGAGCAGTTCTTC; CDR3 protein: CASSPSGGADYNEQFF
J gene: TRBJ2-1; D gene: TRBD2; V gene: TRBV11-1; clone size: NA; CDR3 DNA: TGTGCCAGCAGCAACCCCTTGCTAGCGGGGGGCCACTCCTACAATGAGCAGTTCTTC; CDR3 protein: CASSNPLLAGGHSYNEQFF
J gene: TRBJ1-2; D gene: NA; V gene: TRBV29-1; clone size: NA; CDR3 DNA: TGCAGCGCCCAGGGGAGGCGCGTACAAGGGGCCGACTATGGCTACACCTTC; CDR3 protein: CSAQGRRVQGADYGYTF
J gene: TRBJ2-5; D gene: NA; V gene: TRBV6-2/TRBV6-3; clone size: many; CDR3 DNA: TGTGCCAGCAAGACAGGAAAAGAGACCCAGTACTTC; CDR3 protein: CASKTGKETQYF
J gene: TRBJ2-7; D gene: NA; V gene: TRBV19; clone size: many; CDR3 DNA: TGTGCCAGTAGTTGGGCAGGGGATGTATCCGAGCAGTACTTC; CDR3 protein: CASSWAGDVSEQYF
J gene: TRBJ2-1; D gene: NA; V gene: TRBV7-9; clone size: NA; CDR3 DNA: TGTGCCAGCAGCCCTTTTGCTAATGAGCAGTTCTTC; CDR3 protein: CASSPFANEQFF
J gene: TRBJ2-2; D gene: TRBD2; V gene: TRBV20-1; clone size: many; CDR3 DNA: TGCAGTGCTAGTCGGGAGGGCGGCACCGGGGAGCTGTTTTTT; CDR3 protein: CSASREGGTGELFF
J gene: TRBJ2-1; D gene: NA; V gene: TRBV19; clone size: many; CDR3 DNA: TGTGCCAGTAGTATAGAACCGAGCAACAATGAGCAGTTCTTC; CDR3 protein: CASSIEPSNNEQFF
J gene: TRBJ2-6; D gene: NA; V gene: TRBV12-3/TRBV12-4; clone size: many; CDR3 DNA: TGTGCAGCGAAGGTTTCTGGGGCCAACGTCCTGACTTTC; CDR3 protein: CAAKVSGANVLTF
J gene: TRBJ2-3; D gene: TRBD2; V gene: TRBV30; clone size: NA; CDR3 DNA: TGTGCCTGGAGTCCAGCGGGAGGTCCCAGAGATACGCAGTATTTT; CDR3 protein: CAWSPAGGPRDTQYF
J gene: TRBJ2-3; D gene: NA; V gene: TRBV5-1; clone size: many; CDR3 DNA: TGCGCCAGCAGCATGATACGTGGTGGCACAGATACGCAGTATTTT; CDR3 protein: CASSMIRGGTDTQYF
J gene: TRBJ2-7; D gene: NA; V gene: TRBV20-1; clone size: many; CDR3 DNA: TGCAGTGCCACCGTAGGCGGGAACTCCTACGAGCAGTACTTC; CDR3 protein: CSATVGGNSYEQYF
J gene: TRBJ2-7; D gene: NA; V gene: TRBV20-1; clone size: NA; CDR3 DNA: TGCAGTGCCACGACCAGCGAGTTACACGAGCAGTACTTC; CDR3 protein: CSATTSELHEQYF
J gene: TRBJ2-1; D gene: NA; V gene: TRBV12-3/TRBV12-4; clone size: NA; CDR3 DNA: TGTGCCAGCAGCGAGCGTTATGAGCAGTTCTTC; CDR3 protein: CASSERYEQFF
J gene: TRBJ2-7; D gene: NA; V gene: TRBV4-2; clone size: NA; CDR3 DNA: TGTGCCAGCAGCCAACAGGGGGGGTACGACTACGAGCAGTACTTC; CDR3 protein: CASSQQGGYDYEQYF
J gene: TRBJ1-2; D gene: TRBD1; V gene: TRBV2; clone size: few; CDR3 DNA: TGTGCCACTACAGGGGGCGGTGGCTACACCTTC; CDR3 protein: CATTGGGGYTF
J gene: TRBJ2-7; D gene: NA; V gene: TRBV11-2; clone size: many; CDR3 DNA: TGTGCCAGCAGCTTAGAGCCGGGGCGCGAGCAGTACTTC; CDR3 protein: CASSLEPGREQYF
J gene: TRBJ2-1; D gene: TRBD2; V gene: TRBV12-3/TRBV12-4; clone size: many; CDR3 DNA: TGTGCCAGCAGTTTGTGCTCTAGCGGGAGGGTGTATGAGCAGTTCTTC; CDR3 protein: CASSLCSSGRVYEQFF
J gene: TRBJ1-1; D gene: TRBD1; V gene: TRBV20-1; clone size: NA; CDR3 DNA: TGCAGTGCTTGGGACAGGGGGAAGAGCACTGAAGCTTTCTTT; CDR3 protein: CSAWDRGKSTEAFF
J gene: TRBJ1-5; D gene: TRBD1; V gene: TRBV10-3; clone size: few; CDR3 DNA: TGTGCCATCAGTGGGACCGGGACAGGCAATCAGCCCCAGCATTTT; CDR3 protein: CAISGTGTGNQPQHF
J gene: TRBJ2-7; D gene: TRBD1; V gene: TRBV7-9; clone size: few; CDR3 DNA: TGTGCCAGCAGCCTTACAGGGGGCCTCGACGAGCAGTACTTC; CDR3 protein: CASSLTGGLDEQYF